This TCR beta chain was sequenced for a study of blood T cell repertoires in COVID-19. Study as a whole: The origin of the acute and convalescent COVID-19 samples was the United States, Italy and Spain. From T cells, B-cell-depleted T cells, or PBMCs came the material, which was cDNA or gDNA.

Concerning this clone: Other nucleotide sequences from this sample produce the same CDR3.

In the original analysis: Nucleated cell number was recorded as an estimate derived from reference gene primer amplification. Method: immunoSEQ multiplex PCR; TCRdb's copy keeps in-frame clones and lacks some. The V and J calls and clone size come from that table; D and trimming were worked out from the DNA. The sample shows around 150,000 clones, roughly 90% of them seen only once. CDR1 is SGDLS and CDR2 is YYNGEE in the germline V gene. This CDR3 is built from 14 residues. Trimming shortened V by 0 bases and J by 4 bases, and 8 bases separated the two germline ends. The sequenced material came from peripheral blood. The gene calls are TRBV9 and TRBJ1-3; D unresolved. The TCR originated in a man aged 55 to 70 with acute or convalescent COVID-19. In nucleotides, the CDR3 is TGTGCCAGCAGCGTAGGGGGAGCCGGAAACACCATATATTTT. Residues: CASSVGGAGNTIYF.